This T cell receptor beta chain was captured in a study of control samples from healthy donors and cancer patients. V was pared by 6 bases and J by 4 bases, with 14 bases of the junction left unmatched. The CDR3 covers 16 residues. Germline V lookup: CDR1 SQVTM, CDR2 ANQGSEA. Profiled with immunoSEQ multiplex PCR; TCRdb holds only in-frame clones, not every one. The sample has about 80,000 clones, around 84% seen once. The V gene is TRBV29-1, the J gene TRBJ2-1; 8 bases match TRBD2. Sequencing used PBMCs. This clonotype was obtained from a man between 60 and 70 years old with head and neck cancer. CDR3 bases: TGCAGCGTCCCCCTGGGTAGCGGGACCACTTACAATGAGCAGTTCTTC. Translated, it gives CSVPLGSGTTYNEQFF.